This TCR beta chain originates from a study of response to subunit inactivated influenza vaccine. TCRdb used MiXCR to reprocess the RT-PCR reads, holding one entry per CDR3 protein. The sample carries roughly 550,000 distinct CDR3 sequences, approximately 22% recorded once. Germline V gene lookup returns CDR1 MGHDK and CDR2 SYGVNS. This CDR3 is built from 15 residues. V was clipped by 6 bases and J by 2 bases, with 17 bases between them. These same data were also listed under a study on T cells expressing NK-cell markers. From that study: Production of TCR beta cDNA relied on 5'RACE template switching with UMIs. The TCR beta repertoires originated in sorted CD3+CD56+NKG2C+, CD3+CD56+NKG2C- and CD3+CD56-NKG2C+ T cells.

The sample in question was CD4+ T cells sorted from PBMCs, obtained approximately 12 days after vaccination. This clonotype was obtained from a man between 50 and 59 years old who received an inactivated influenza vaccine. The chain couples TRBV25-1 to TRBJ2-7; D call uncertain. The CDR3 loop reads CASSDLGLGAYEQYF. Here the CDR3 DNA reads TGTGCCAGCAGCGACTTAGGATTAGGCGCCTACGAGCAGTACTTC.